One and the same sample provided the 22 T cell receptor beta chains below, sequenced in a study of identical twins. TCRdb used MiXCR to reprocess the 5' RACE reads, holding one entry per CDR3 protein. This table has hundreds of thousands of distinct CDR3 sequences, about 20% appearing once. This sample also appeared in a second study, on T cells expressing NK-cell markers.

The sequenced sample was PBMCs. All receptors derive from a woman aged 18-29 years in good health.

The rearrangement uses TRBV20-1 and TRBJ2-3; 11 nucleotides agree with TRBD2. The trim removed 6 bases at V and 2 bases at J, leaving 10 bases unmatched. The germline V gene encodes CDR1 DFQATT and CDR2 SNEGSKA (reference sequence). This CDR3 region has 16 residues. The CDR3, as DNA: TGCAGTGCCAAGAGTACTAGCGGGGGACACACAGATACGCAGTATTTT. Its protein is CSAKSTSGGHTDTQYF.

This clonotype was seen a handful of times. This sequence joins TRBV24-1 and TRBJ2-5; D gene ambiguous. The CDR3 is 13 amino acids. Deletions cut 5 bases from V and 5 bases from J, with 11 bases between. Germline CDR1 KGHDR, CDR2 SFDVKD. The CDR3 reads CATSGGSRETQYF. CDR3 sequence (DNA): TGTGCCACCAGTGGAGGTAGTCGGGAGACCCAGTACTTC.

This clonotype was detected only a few times. V is TRBV10-3 and J is TRBJ2-2, with no clear D. The germline V and J ends were trimmed by 0 bases and 7 bases, with 0 bases remaining between them. Germline CDR1 ENHRY, CDR2 SYGVKD. This CDR3 contains 11 residues. In nucleotides, the CDR3 is TGTGCCATCAGTGAGTCCGGGGAGCTGTTTTTT. Translation: CAISESGELFF.

V gene TRBV10-3 combines with J gene TRBJ2-7; 14 bases align to TRBD2. CDR1 and CDR2 (germline): ENHRY, SYGVKD. V dropped 8 bases and J dropped 3; count of bases not matched to a gene: 9. The CDR3 has 16 residues. CDR3 nucleotides: TGTGCCATCGGACGACTAGCGGGAGGGATGTACTACGAGCAGTACTTC. Protein sequence: CAIGRLAGGMYYEQYF.

This clonotype has just a few counts. J is TRBJ2-7 and V is TRBV29-1; tentative D call: TRBD1 (5 bases). The V and J ends lost 5 bases and 0 bases respectively, with 14 bases between them. The germline gives CDR1 SQVTM, CDR2 ANQGSEA. The CDR3 is 14 amino acids. CDR3 bases: TGCAGCGTTCGTATCAGAGACAGCTCCTACGAGCAGTACTTC. Its translation: CSVRIRDSSYEQYF.

The chain recombines TRBV11-2 with TRBJ1-5; D might be TRBD1 (5 bases). The V gene's germline CDR1 is SGHAT and CDR2 FQNNGV. V lost 0 bases, J lost 6 bases, and 12 bases lay in between. The CDR3 totals 15 residues. CDR3 DNA: TGTGCCAGCAGCTTAGAGGGCAGGGCGGGTCAGCCCCAGCATTTT. Translated: CASSLEGRAGQPQHF.

V and J are TRBV15 and TRBJ2-1; D is uncertain. Trimming shortened V by 4 bases and J by 4 bases, and 8 bases separated the two germline ends. The germline gives CDR1 LNHNV, CDR2 YYDKDF (reference sequence). This CDR3 is 13 amino acids long. Here the CDR3 reads CATSTDTYNEQFF. The CDR3 nucleotides are TGTGCCACCAGCACCGACACTTACAATGAGCAGTTCTTC.

This clonotype was detected only a few times. The gene calls are TRBV12-3 or TRBV12-4 and TRBJ2-7, with D unclear. V was pared by 7 bases and J by 3 bases, with 13 bases between. The CDR3 length is 13 residues. The CDR3 DNA follows: TGTGCCAGCATAGGGTATCCGAGCTACGAGCAGTACTTC. Protein sequence: CASIGYPSYEQYF.

The V gene is TRBV11-2, the J gene TRBJ1-3; D remains ambiguous. Germline CDR1 is SGHAT and CDR2 is FQNNGV. This CDR3 has 12 amino acids. The germline V and J ends were trimmed by 1 base and 8 bases, with 6 bases remaining between them. The DNA for the CDR3 is TGTGCCAGCAGCTTAGGATCGGACACCATATATTTT. Its protein product is CASSLGSDTIYF. The full variable domain, completed using reference TRBV11-2 and TRBJ1-3, is EAGVAQSPRYKIIEKRQSVAFWCNPISGHATLYWYQQILGQGPKLLIQFQNNGVVDDSQLPKDRFSAERLKGVDSTLKIQPAKLEDSAVYLCASSLGSDTIYFGEGSWLTVV.

This clonotype was found a few times. The V gene is TRBV29-1, the J gene TRBJ2-5; 9 bases align to TRBD1. CDR1 and CDR2 (germline): SQVTM, ANQGSEA. Losses at the gene ends were 5 bases for V and 1 base for J; bases not matched to a gene: 5. This CDR3 contains 14 residues. CDR3 nucleotides: TGCAGCGTTTTGGGACAGGGACTCCAAGAGACCCAGTACTTC. Its translation is CSVLGQGLQETQYF.

The chain uses TRBV3-1 and TRBJ2-1; TRBD2 matches at 12 bases. CDR1 is LGHDT, CDR2 YNNKEL, per germline (reference sequence). After removal of 4 bases from V and 9 bases from J, the junction contained 7 bases not matched to a gene. This CDR3 has 15 amino acids. The CDR3 DNA reads TGTGCCAGCAGCCCCCTAGCGGGGGGGCCAATTGAGCAGTTCTTC. Protein sequence: CASSPLAGGPIEQFF.

This clonotype was detected only a few times. The chain employs TRBV12-3 or TRBV12-4 and TRBJ2-7; TRBD1 matches at 8 bases. The CDR3 spans 16 residues. V was pared by 6 bases and J by 6 bases, with 16 bases of the junction left unmatched. The CDR3 protein is CASSRSDRGFFSEQYF. CDR3 bases: TGTGCCAGCAGCCGGAGCGACAGGGGATTTTTCTCCGAGCAGTACTTC.

The rearrangement uses TRBV25-1 and TRBJ1-1, with D perhaps TRBD1 (6 bases). The CDR3 sequence is 15 residues long. Trimming stripped 1 base from V and 3 bases from J, with 12 bases between. Germline V gene data show CDR1 as MGHDK and CDR2 as SYGVNS. In nucleotides, the CDR3 is TGTGCCAGCAGTGAATTGGCAGGGGACTACACTGAAGCTTTCTTT. Its translation is CASSELAGDYTEAFF.

This clonotype appeared a few times. CDR3: CASSGTLSTDTQYF. The CDR3, as DNA: TGTGCCAGCAGCGGGACCCTTAGCACAGATACGCAGTATTTT. The V gene is TRBV6-1, the J gene TRBJ2-3; D is tentatively TRBD1 or TRBD2 (5 bases each). Trimming removed 6 bases from V and 0 bases from J, with 10 bases in between. CDR3 length: 14 residues. Germline V gene lookup returns CDR1 MNHNS and CDR2 SASEGT.

This clonotype was seen a handful of times. The V and J genes are TRBV2 and TRBJ1-1; no clear D gene. Germline V gives CDR1 SNHLY, CDR2 FYNNEI. The CDR3 runs 12 residues. V was pared by 3 bases and J by 1 base, with 3 bases between. DNA for the CDR3: TGTGCCAGCAGTGAGCGGAACACTGAAGCTTTCTTT. Amino acid sequence: CASSERNTEAFF.

This clonotype was found a few times. The V call is TRBV27, the J call TRBJ2-1; possibly TRBD1 or TRBD2 for D (5 bases each). The V end lost 2 bases, the J end lost 10 bases, and 9 bases lay between the germline ends. The germline V gene has CDR1 MNHEY and CDR2 SMNVEV (reference sequence). The CDR3 totals 12 residues. As DNA, the CDR3 is TGTGCCAGCAGTTTACCCTGGGGGGAGCAGTTCTTC. It codes for CASSLPWGEQFF.

This clonotype was seen only a few times. The chain uses TRBV12-3 or TRBV12-4 and TRBJ2-5, with 10 bases that match TRBD2. Trimming removed 5 bases from V and 2 bases from J; junction bases left unmatched: 8. This CDR3 region has 16 residues. DNA for the CDR3: TGTGCCAGCAGTCGACGACTAGCGGGTCTACAAGAGACCCAGTACTTC. It specifies CASSRRLAGLQETQYF.

This clonotype showed up just a few times. This chain links TRBV20-1 with TRBJ2-1; a weak D match, TRBD2 (5 bases). The CDR3 consists of 11 residues. The V end was cut by 6 bases, the J end by 6 bases, with 9 bases between. CDR1 is DFQATT, CDR2 SNEGSKA, per germline (reference sequence). The CDR3 loop is CSAPGSNEQFF. CDR3 in DNA: TGCAGTGCCCCGGGAAGCAATGAGCAGTTCTTC.

This clonotype was seen only a few times. The genes are TRBV29-1 and TRBJ2-1, with 7 bases lining up with TRBD1. This CDR3 comprises 13 residues. Trimming at V came to 2 bases and at J to 12 bases, leaving 10 bases not matched to a gene. Germline assignment: CDR1 SQVTM and CDR2 ANQGSEA. CDR3 sequence: CSVESGQYLGQFF. DNA for the CDR3: TGCAGCGTTGAATCGGGACAGTATTTGGGGCAGTTCTTC.

The V call is TRBV11-1, the J call TRBJ2-7; D remains ambiguous. The CDR3 contains 15 residues. Trimming stripped 4 bases from V and 2 bases from J, with 15 bases between. The V gene's germline CDR1 is SGHAT and CDR2 FQDESV (reference sequence). In DNA form, the CDR3 reads TGTGCCAGCAGCTCCCTGTCCTCCAATACCTACGAGCAGTACTTC. Translated: CASSSLSSNTYEQYF.

This clonotype was seen repeatedly, ten times or more. The germline gene is not matched at one end of the junction; a read error may be the cause. V usage is TRBV5-1 and J usage is TRBJ2-1; 9 bases fit TRBD2. Germline CDR1 is SGHRS and CDR2 is YFSETQ. The CDR3 consists of 16 residues. Here the CDR3 DNA reads TGTGCCAGCAGTTCTGGACTAGCGCGGTCCTACAATGAGCAGTTCTTC. It codes for CASSSGLARSYNEQFF.

The chain recombines TRBV11-2 with TRBJ2-4; D might be TRBD1 (6 bases). The germline V gene encodes CDR1 SGHAT and CDR2 FQNNGV. The ends were cut back, 5 bases at V and 10 bases at J, with 18 bases in the middle. This CDR3 spans 14 amino acids. For the CDR3, the DNA is TGTGCCAGCAGCCCCCGGACAGAAAGTAGGATTCAGTACTTC. Translating gives CASSPRTESRIQYF. Variable domain in full (rest from reference TRBV11-2 and TRBJ2-4): EAGVAQSPRYKIIEKRQSVAFWCNPISGHATLYWYQQILGQGPKLLIQFQNNGVVDDSQLPKDRFSAERLKGVDSTLKIQPAKLEDSAVYLCASSPRTESRIQYFGAGTRLSVL.